This TCR beta chain was captured by sequencing in a study of CD8+ T cells in alopecia areata. The sequencing template was cDNA reverse transcribed from extracted RNA. Repertoires were generated with immunoSEQ multiplex PCR, while TCRdb's copy carries only in-frame clones and drops some. The table has approximately 150,000 clones, 85% to 90% seen once. Germline V gene sequence: CDR1 MNHEY, CDR2 SMNVEV (reference sequence). V lost 8 bases and J 6 bases, leaving 16 bases between the germline ends. The CDR3 consists of 13 residues. This clone has a handful of counts. The sequences come from CD8+ T cells sorted from blood, collected at week 0. The rearrangement uses TRBV27 and TRBJ1-2; a possible D gene is TRBD1 (5 bases). The receptor's source is a human donor with alopecia areata. In DNA, the CDR3 is TGTGCCAGCGGGCGGGGGGGAGGAAATGGCTACACCTTC. Protein product: CASGRGGGNGYTF.